Below are 29 T cell receptor beta chains sequenced from a single sample in a study of early T cells in non-severe SARS-CoV-2 infection. TCRdb processed the 5' RACE reads anew with MiXCR; each CDR3 protein has one entry. The top ten clones hold 1.5% to 2% of a sample with about 61,000 distinct CDR3 sequences, 11% of them seen once. Material: whole blood. The origin of the receptors is an adult who was a healthcare worker with PCR-confirmed SARS-CoV-2 infection or an uninfected control (not recorded which).

This clonotype turned up a few times. The rearrangement uses TRBV7-2 and TRBJ1-2; D gene ambiguous. Trimming took off 0 bases at V and 5 bases at J, with 13 bases between the two ends. CDR1 is SGHTA and CDR2 is FQGNSA in the germline V gene. CDR3 size: 15 residues. The CDR3 sequence is CASSLAGPGGYGYTF. The CDR3 DNA is TGTGCCAGCAGCTTAGCTGGCCCCGGAGGATATGGCTACACCTTC.

This clonotype was seen repeatedly, ten times or more. V gene TRBV29-1 combines with J gene TRBJ2-1, with D perhaps TRBD2 (5 bases). The CDR3 spans 13 residues. Germline V gives CDR1 SQVTM, CDR2 ANQGSEA. The germline V and J ends were trimmed by 1 base and 7 bases, with 11 bases remaining between them. As DNA, the CDR3 is TGCAGCGTTGAAGGGGCAGGAGGTAATGAGCAGTTCTTC. Translated: CSVEGAGGNEQFF.

The chain recombines TRBV7-2 with TRBJ2-7, with D perhaps given as TRBD1 or TRBD2 (6 bases each). V was trimmed by 0 bases and J by 3 bases, leaving 9 bases between them. Looked up from germline, CDR1 is SGHTA and CDR2 is FQGNSA. The CDR3 covers 14 residues. The CDR3 region has the DNA TGTGCCAGCAGCTTAGCGGGGGGCCTCTACGAGCAGTACTTC. This translates into CASSLAGGLYEQYF.

Many counts were recorded for this clonotype. The rearrangement uses TRBV5-8 and TRBJ1-5, with TRBD1 matching over 8 bases. In germline, CDR1 is SGHTS, CDR2 YDEGEE. V shed 4 bases, J shed 6 bases, and the junction held 3 bases outside the gene matches. The CDR3 is 13 residues long. The CDR3 region is CASSAGGRQPQHF. The CDR3 DNA reads TGTGCCAGCAGCGCAGGGGGCCGTCAGCCCCAGCATTTT.

In its sample, this clonotype was seen a few times. The rearrangement links TRBV12-3 or TRBV12-4 to TRBJ1-2, with D tentatively TRBD1 (5 bases). The V end was cut by 2 bases, the J end by 4 bases, with 14 bases between. This CDR3 is built from 15 residues. CDR3 in amino acids: CASSLTQGSSYGYTF. CDR3 bases: TGTGCCAGCAGTTTAACCCAGGGTTCGAGCTATGGCTACACCTTC.

This clonotype showed up many times. This chain joins TRBV14 and TRBJ1-3, with 8 bases identical to TRBD1. The CDR3 spans 17 residues. After removal of 1 base from V and 4 bases from J, the junction contained 9 bases not matched to a gene. Per germline, CDR1 SGHDN and CDR2 FVKESK. The CDR3 DNA follows: TGTGCCAGCAGCCAAGGCTTGTTGAGGACAGGGGGAAACACCATATATTTT. It specifies CASSQGLLRTGGNTIYF.

V usage is TRBV2 and J usage is TRBJ1-5; TRBD1 matches 10 bases. The ends lost 7 bases at V and 5 bases at J; junction bases unmatched: 2. This CDR3 is 13 amino acids long. CDR1 and CDR2 from the germline V gene are SNHLY and FYNNEI. Here the CDR3 DNA reads TGTGCCAGCACGGACAGGGGGTATCAGCCCCAGCATTTT. This gives the protein CASTDRGYQPQHF. Combining the CDR3 with reference TRBV2 and TRBJ1-5 gives the whole variable domain EPEVTQTPSHQVTQMGQEVILRCVPISNHLYFYWYRQILGQKVEFLVSFYNNEISEKSEIFDDQFSVERPDGSNFTLKIRSTKLEDSAMYFCASTDRGYQPQHFGDGTRLSIL.

The chain joins TRBV6-2 or TRBV6-3 to TRBJ2-5, with D possibly matching TRBD2 (7 bases). The CDR3 totals 18 residues. Germline V gene data show CDR1 as MNHEY and CDR2 as SVGEGT. V shed 7 bases and J shed 2 bases, with 26 bases lying between them. CDR3 DNA: TGTGCCAGCAACTTTAGGGGGGGACTCGCCAGAAGACAAGAGACCCAGTACTTC. Amino acid sequence: CASNFRGGLARRQETQYF.

This sequence joins TRBV12-3 or TRBV12-4 and TRBJ2-3; TRBD2 matches at 12 bases. J gave up 1 base and V 5 bases, and 1 base lay outside the gene matches. CDR3 length: 15 residues. The CDR3 bases are TGTGCCAGCAGTCGACTAGCGGGAGGCACAGATACGCAGTATTTT. Translated, it gives CASSRLAGGTDTQYF.

In its sample, this clonotype was seen many times. This rearrangement joins TRBV27 to TRBJ2-1, with 8 bases that match TRBD2. V was clipped by 2 bases and J by 3 bases; unmatched bases: 3. Looked up from germline, CDR1 is MNHEY and CDR2 is SMNVEV (reference sequence). The CDR3 covers 15 residues. CDR3 region: CASSLTRGGYNEQFF. The CDR3 DNA is TGTGCCAGCAGTTTAACACGGGGGGGCTACAATGAGCAGTTCTTC.

This rearrangement joins TRBV27 to TRBJ1-4, with 7 bases that match TRBD1. The CDR3 has 13 amino acids. Unmatched junction bases numbered 6, after V lost 3 bases and J lost 11 bases. In germline, CDR1 is MNHEY, CDR2 SMNVEV (reference sequence). The CDR3 DNA is TGTGCCAGCAGTTTTAAGGGGGCGGGTAAACTGTTTTTT. This sequence encodes CASSFKGAGKLFF. Looking up the rest from reference TRBV27 and TRBJ1-4 gives the full variable domain: EAQVTQNPRYLITVTGKKLTVTCSQNMNHEYMSWYRQDPGLGLRQIYYSMNVEVTDKGDVPEGYKVSRKEKRNFPLILESPSPNQTSLYFCASSFKGAGKLFFGSGTQLSVL.

V is TRBV12-3 or TRBV12-4 and J is TRBJ2-3, with 12 positions matching TRBD2. V gave up 6 bases and J gave up 0 bases; unmatched junction bases: 4. This CDR3 is 16 amino acids long. Here the CDR3 reads CASSPLAGGSTDTQYF. DNA for the CDR3: TGTGCCAGCAGCCCACTAGCGGGGGGAAGCACAGATACGCAGTATTTT.

This clonotype was seen many times. The genes are TRBV5-1 and TRBJ1-6; 8 bases line up with TRBD1. The CDR3 runs to 18 residues. Germline assignment: CDR1 SGHRS and CDR2 YFSETQ. V trimming: 3 bases; J trimming: 5 bases; junction bases outside the gene matches: 13. The CDR3 sequence: CASSWATGQGTNNSPLHF. The CDR3 DNA follows: TGCGCCAGCAGCTGGGCGACCGGACAGGGAACCAATAATTCACCCCTCCACTTT.

This clonotype was detected only a few times. The chain joins TRBV7-9 to TRBJ2-3; unclear D gene. Germline V gene lookup returns CDR1 SEHNR and CDR2 FQNEAQ (reference sequence). The CDR3 spans 14 residues. V was shortened by 0 bases and J by 3 bases, with 7 bases between the two germline ends. This chain's CDR3 is CASSLARQTDTQYF. As DNA, the CDR3 is TGTGCCAGCAGCTTAGCTCGGCAGACAGATACGCAGTATTTT. The full variable domain, in which reference TRBV7-9 and TRBJ2-3 provide the parts outside the CDR3, is DTGVSQNPRHKITKRGQNVTFRCDPISEHNRLYWYRQTLGQGPEFLTYFQNEAQLEKSRLLSDRFSAERPKGSFSTLEIQRTEQGDSAMYLCASSLARQTDTQYFGPGTRLTVL.

This clonotype has at least ten counts. This chain links TRBV7-9 with TRBJ2-7, with D tentatively TRBD1 (6 bases). Trimming pared 5 bases from V and 3 bases from J, leaving 32 bases between. Germline lookup yields CDR1 SEHNR and CDR2 FQNEAQ (reference sequence). The CDR3 is 20 residues long. The CDR3, as DNA: TGTGCCAGCAGCCCTAGAACAGGGACCGGTCCCATCAACCAGAACTACGAGCAGTACTTC. Residues: CASSPRTGTGPINQNYEQYF.

This clonotype appeared a few times. The genes are TRBV12-3 or TRBV12-4 and TRBJ2-3; no reliable D call. Trimming cost V 4 bases and J 3 bases, with 8 bases left between them. This CDR3 has 13 residues. The CDR3 nucleotides read TGTGCCAGCAGTTCCCTCTTAACAGATACGCAGTATTTT. Translating gives CASSSLLTDTQYF.

This clonotype was found many times. This sequence joins TRBV7-9 and TRBJ2-7; tentative D call: TRBD1 (5 bases). Germline V CDR1 and CDR2: SEHNR, FQNEAQ (reference sequence). The CDR3 covers 16 residues. V lost 2 bases and J lost 7, with 21 bases in between. The CDR3 is CASSLYFGRDPLEQYF. For the CDR3, the DNA is TGTGCCAGCAGCTTATATTTCGGCAGGGATCCCTTGGAGCAGTACTTC.

Points on this clonotype: An end of the junction differs from the germline gene, which may be a read error. The CDR3 here is CASRPSGSYNEQFF. CDR3 DNA sequence: TGTGCTAGCAGACCTAGCGGGTCCTACAATGAGCAGTTCTTC. The chain carries TRBV7-7 and TRBJ2-1, with 8 bases lining up with TRBD2. The CDR3 is 14 amino acids. Per germline, CDR1 SSHAT and CDR2 FNYEAQ (reference sequence).

This clonotype was seen ten or more times. The chain has TRBV29-1 and TRBJ2-2; TRBD1 aligns across 7 bases. Germline CDR1 and CDR2: SQVTM and ANQGSEA. The CDR3 consists of 15 residues. V lost 4 bases, J lost 1 base, and 6 bases stayed unmatched. The CDR3 spells CSVGTGRRNTGELFF. The DNA of the CDR3 is TGCAGCGTTGGGACAGGACGAAGGAACACCGGGGAGCTGTTTTTT.

The V gene is TRBV19, the J gene TRBJ2-7; the D gene could be TRBD1 or TRBD2 (5 bases each). The V and J ends lost 7 bases and 7 bases respectively, with 17 bases between them. Germline V gives CDR1 LNHDA, CDR2 SQIVND (reference sequence). The CDR3 covers 13 residues. The CDR3 here is CASTESGTGEQYF. DNA for the CDR3: TGTGCCAGTACTGAATCCGGGACGGGTGAGCAGTACTTC.

This clonotype showed up just a few times. This rearrangement joins TRBV5-4 to TRBJ2-7; D is unresolved. This CDR3 is built from 12 residues. V was shortened by 0 bases and J by 7 bases, with 8 bases between the two germline ends. The germline V gene has CDR1 SGHNT and CDR2 YYREEE (reference sequence). Written as DNA, the CDR3 is TGTGCCAGCAGCTTGGCCTTGGAAGAGCAGTACTTC. The encoded protein is CASSLALEEQYF.

This clonotype was found a few times. The chain uses TRBV12-3 or TRBV12-4 and TRBJ2-2; 12 bases match TRBD2. This CDR3 spans 14 amino acids. Trimming removed 6 bases from V and 5 bases from J; junction bases left unmatched: 1. CDR3 nucleotide sequence: TGTGCCAGCAGGCTAGCGGGGGGGACCGGGGAGCTGTTTTTT. As protein: CASRLAGGTGELFF.

This clonotype turned up a few times. The V and J genes are TRBV7-6 and TRBJ1-3, with a tentative D call TRBD1 (6 bases). The CDR3 covers 17 residues. The germline gives CDR1 SGHVS, CDR2 FNYEAQ. V was clipped by 1 base and J by 3 bases, with 16 bases between them. CDR3 bases: TGTGCCAGCAGCTTAGGCCGCCCGGGACAACATGGAAACACCATATATTTT. It translates to CASSLGRPGQHGNTIYF. Together with reference TRBV7-6 and TRBJ1-3, the CDR3 gives the full variable domain: GAGVSQSPRYKVTKRGQDVALRCDPISGHVSLYWYRQALGQGPEFLTYFNYEAQQDKSGLPNDRFSAERPEGSISTLTIQRTEQRDSAMYRCASSLGRPGQHGNTIYFGEGSWLTVV.

This clonotype was detected ten times or more. The CDR3 reads CSARDRGRGDTQYF. CDR3 coding DNA: TGCAGTGCTAGAGATCGGGGGCGGGGAGATACGCAGTATTTT. The rearrangement joins TRBV20-1 to TRBJ2-3, with D perhaps being TRBD1 or TRBD2 (6 bases each). The CDR3 is made up of 14 amino acids. Germline CDR1 reads DFQATT; CDR2 reads SNEGSKA (reference sequence). V gave up 0 bases and J gave up 5 bases, with 12 bases separating them.

In its sample, this clonotype was seen a few times. V and J are TRBV9 and TRBJ2-5; TRBD1 aligns across 8 bases. Germline V CDR1 and CDR2: SGDLS, YYNGEE. The CDR3 extends over 14 amino acids. Losses at the gene ends were 2 bases for V and 3 bases for J; bases not matched to a gene: 3. Written as DNA, the CDR3 is TGTGCCAGCAGCGTTCAGGGGGCTAAAGAGACCCAGTACTTC. This sequence encodes CASSVQGAKETQYF.

The rearrangement joins TRBV20-1 to TRBJ2-7; the D call may be TRBD1 or TRBD2 (5 bases each). CDR3 length equals 12 residues. In germline, CDR1 is DFQATT, CDR2 SNEGSKA (reference sequence). V shed 3 bases and J shed 2 bases, with 8 bases lying between them. The CDR3 bases are TGCAGTGCTAGCCGGGACCCCTACGAGCAGTACTTC. Protein product: CSASRDPYEQYF.

There are many counts of this clonotype. The rearrangement uses TRBV15 and TRBJ2-1, with D possibly matching TRBD1 (5 bases). CDR3 length: 17 residues. Trimming took off 2 bases at V and 2 bases at J, with 16 bases between the two ends. The germline V gene encodes CDR1 LNHNV and CDR2 YYDKDF (reference sequence). The CDR3 nucleotides are TGTGCCACCAGCAGATTACAGGTTTCTTTTGCCTACAATGAGCAGTTCTTC. Translating it yields CATSRLQVSFAYNEQFF.

The table lists this clonotype with many counts. The rearrangement joins TRBV9 to TRBJ2-5, with a possible D match to TRBD1 (5 bases). Germline V gene lookup returns CDR1 SGDLS and CDR2 YYNGEE. CDR3 length: 13 residues. The V end was cut by 3 bases, the J end by 4 bases, with 10 bases between. CDR3: CASSAPGSETQYF. DNA of the CDR3: TGTGCCAGCAGCGCTCCAGGGTCAGAGACCCAGTACTTC.

Remarks on this clonotype: At one boundary the junction diverges from the germline segment, which might be a read error. V is TRBV28 and J is TRBJ1-1; D is unresolved. This CDR3 has 11 residues. Germline values: CDR1 MDHEN, CDR2 SYDVKM. The CDR3: CVSKGNTEAFF. CDR3 in DNA: TGTGTCAGCAAGGGCAACACTGAAGCTTTCTTT.